The 21 T cell receptor beta chains presented below share a single source sample, sequenced in a study of blood T cells in healthy people across ages. Combining a sample-barcoded 5' primer with a J-beta primer mix, a second PCR ran for about 7 to 11 cycles. A single record per CDR3 protein comes from TCRdb applying MiXCR to the 5' RACE reads. The sample yields 1,500,000 or so distinct CDR3 sequences, 35% to 45% seen once. The sample was blood. The receptors originated from a woman between 18 and 30 years old in good health.

The gene calls are TRBV7-2 and TRBJ1-2, with a tentative D call TRBD1 (6 bases). With 5 bases removed from V and 5 bases from J, the gap between germline ends came to 15 bases. Germline lookup yields CDR1 SGHTA and CDR2 FQGNSA. CDR3 length: 14 residues. CDR3 sequence reads: CASSPGQLPYGYTF. The CDR3 bases are TGTGCCAGCAGCCCCGGACAGTTACCTTATGGCTACACCTTC.

The rearrangement joins TRBV9 to TRBJ2-3, with TRBD2 identical over 7 bases. Per germline, CDR1 SGDLS and CDR2 YYNGEE. The CDR3 contains 16 residues. The junction had 11 bases not matched to a gene; V was cut back by 4 bases and J by 3 bases. CDR3 nucleotide sequence: TGTGCCAGCAGCTCCCTAGCGGTTGTAATGACAGATACGCAGTATTTT. This encodes CASSSLAVVMTDTQYF.

The rearrangement joins TRBV2 to TRBJ2-1; TRBD1 or TRBD2 may be the D gene (6 bases each). The CDR3 spans 15 residues. The V end was cut by 9 bases, the J end by 1 base, with 16 bases between. Looked up from germline, CDR1 is SNHLY and CDR2 is FYNNEI. The CDR3 reads CARGKGGPSYNEQFF. In DNA form, the CDR3 reads TGTGCCAGGGGGAAAGGGGGGCCATCCTACAATGAGCAGTTCTTC.

The table lists this clonotype with a count of one. V and J are TRBV20-1 and TRBJ2-1; D perhaps matches TRBD2 (6 bases). Trimming took 0 bases from V and 0 from J, leaving 15 bases between them. Germline V gives CDR1 DFQATT, CDR2 SNEGSKA (reference sequence). The CDR3 extends over 17 amino acids. The CDR3 here is CSARDPLARSSYNEQFF. In nucleotides, the CDR3 is TGCAGTGCTAGAGATCCTCTAGCGCGAAGCTCCTACAATGAGCAGTTCTTC.

Ten or more counts support this clonotype. The chain is built from TRBV5-6 and TRBJ2-3, with D possibly matching TRBD2 (6 bases). Germline V CDR1 and CDR2: SGHDT, YYEEEE. The CDR3 has 13 residues. Trimming took off 5 bases at V and 4 bases at J, with 11 bases between the two ends. The CDR3 DNA is TGTGCCAGCAGGAACCGGGACTCAGATACGCAGTATTTT. Its translation is CASRNRDSDTQYF. The variable domain in full, with the rest retrieved from reference TRBV5-6 and TRBJ2-3, is DAGVTQSPTHLIKTRGQQVTLRCSPKSGHDTVSWYQQALGQGPQFIFQYYEEEERQRGNFPDRFSGHQFPNYSSELNVNALLLGDSALYLCASRNRDSDTQYFGPGTRLTVL.

A single count supports this clonotype. A clone one base away is much larger, so this may be a read error. The genes are TRBV28 and TRBJ2-7; TRBD2 might be the D (5 bases). This CDR3 spans 13 amino acids. Trimming stripped 1 base from V and 5 bases from J, with 9 bases between. Germline CDR1 and CDR2: MDHEN and SYDVKM. The CDR3 DNA follows: TGTGCCAGCAGTTTATCGCCGGGAAACGAGCAGTACTTC. It codes for CASSLSPGNEQYF.

The J gene is TRBJ1-1, the V gene TRBV6-2 or TRBV6-3, with D maybe TRBD1 (6 bases). Germline lookup yields CDR1 MNHEY and CDR2 SVGEGT. This CDR3 comprises 16 residues. V gave up 4 bases and J gave up 0 bases, with 15 bases separating them. The CDR3 region has the DNA TGTGCCAGCAGTTCCACGGTGGGGGCGGTGAACACTGAAGCTTTCTTT. Residues: CASSSTVGAVNTEAFF.

As to this clonotype: One end of the junction varies from germline; a read error may be responsible. This chain uses TRBV4-3 with TRBJ2-6; either TRBD1 or TRBD2 may fit D (5 bases each). The CDR3 has 17 residues. The germline V gene has CDR1 LGHNA and CDR2 YSLEER. This CDR3 reads CASSQDLRASGANVLAF. Here the CDR3 DNA reads TGCGCCAGCAGCCAAGATCTGCGGGCTTCTGGGGCCAACGTCCTGGCTTTC.

The V gene is TRBV7-3, the J gene TRBJ2-3, with D unresolved. This CDR3 region has 16 residues. Germline loops: CDR1 SGHTA, CDR2 FQGTGA. The germline V and J ends were trimmed by 2 bases and 4 bases, with 16 bases remaining between them. The CDR3 loop reads CASSLGWKTGADTQYF. CDR3 nucleotide sequence: TGTGCCAGCAGCTTAGGTTGGAAAACGGGCGCAGATACGCAGTATTTT.

The V and J genes are TRBV2 and TRBJ1-5; D not certain. The V gene lost 5 bases and the J gene lost 2 bases, with 7 bases spanning the gap. Germline loops: CDR1 SNHLY, CDR2 FYNNEI. This CDR3 contains 13 residues. Here the CDR3 reads CASSIPGNQPQHF. In DNA, the CDR3 is TGTGCCAGCAGTATACCGGGCAATCAGCCCCAGCATTTT.

This clonotype has just a few counts. The chain is built from TRBV4-1 and TRBJ1-2, with D possibly TRBD1 on 6 matching bases. Between the trimmed V and J ends, which lost 1 base and 5 bases, there was a span of 11 bases. Germline V CDR1 and CDR2: MGHRA, YSYEKL. The CDR3 has 14 amino acids. CDR3 DNA sequence: TGCGCCAGCAGCCAAGCTCGGCAGGGGTATGGCTACACCTTC. Its translation is CASSQARQGYGYTF.

The chain uses TRBV5-8 and TRBJ1-2, with 8 bases identical to TRBD1. Looked up from germline, CDR1 is SGHTS and CDR2 is YDEGEE. This CDR3 comprises 15 residues. The junction had 5 bases not matched to a gene; V was cut back by 4 bases and J by 0 bases. CDR3: CASSVDRGANYGYTF. The CDR3 DNA sequence: TGTGCCAGCAGCGTCGACAGGGGTGCTAACTATGGCTACACCTTC.

CDR3 bases: TGTGCCAGCAGCTCCCGGACTAGCGGGACCTACGAGCAGTACTTC. Its protein is CASSSRTSGTYEQYF. This chain connects TRBV13 to TRBJ2-7; the match to TRBD2 covers 12 bases. V trimming: 4 bases; J trimming: 2 bases; junction bases outside the gene matches: 3. The CDR3 spans 15 residues. Germline CDR1 PRHDT, CDR2 FYEKMQ (reference sequence).

This clonotype was observed a handful of times. This chain uses TRBV20-1 with TRBJ1-1, with a tentative D call TRBD1 (6 bases). Germline V gene sequence: CDR1 DFQATT, CDR2 SNEGSKA (reference sequence). The CDR3 contains 13 residues. CDR3 protein: CRSRAGANTEAFF. The CDR3 DNA is TGCAGGTCTCGGGCGGGGGCGAACACTGAAGCTTTCTTT.

This chain connects TRBV20-1 to TRBJ1-5; D uncertain. CDR3 length equals 14 residues. V lost 0 bases and J 7 bases, leaving 13 bases between the germline ends. CDR1 and CDR2 from the germline V gene are DFQATT and SNEGSKA (reference sequence). Here the CDR3 reads CSAREGRAGQPQHF. Here the CDR3 DNA reads TGCAGTGCTAGAGAAGGCCGAGCGGGACAGCCCCAGCATTTT.

Regarding this clonotype: This may stem from a read error, because a much larger clone lies one nucleotide away. The J gene is TRBJ2-1, the V gene TRBV20-1, with D maybe TRBD2 (5 bases). Germline V gives CDR1 DFQATT, CDR2 SNEGSKA (reference sequence). This CDR3 comprises 12 residues. Trimming stripped 3 bases from V and 5 bases from J, with 8 bases between. The CDR3 here is CSASGNDNEQFF. As DNA, the CDR3 is TGCAGTGCTAGCGGGAACGACAATGAGCAGTTCTTC.

This clonotype was observed a few times. V usage is TRBV5-1 and J usage is TRBJ2-1, with 13 nucleotides matching TRBD2. CDR3 size: 19 residues. CDR1 SGHRS and CDR2 YFSETQ come from the germline V gene. After removal of 4 bases from V and 0 bases from J, the junction contained 10 bases not matched to a gene. Here the CDR3 reads CASSTWTSGGLSSYNEQFF. The CDR3 DNA is TGCGCCAGCAGCACCTGGACTAGCGGGGGCCTAAGCTCCTACAATGAGCAGTTCTTC.

The chain is built from TRBV29-1 and TRBJ2-3; maybe TRBD2 (5 bases). This CDR3 is built from 16 residues. The V and J ends lost 1 base and 2 bases respectively, with 16 bases between them. In germline, CDR1 is SQVTM, CDR2 ANQGSEA. Written as DNA, the CDR3 is TGCAGCGTTGAAGTGTACGAGCGGCCCGACACAGATACGCAGTATTTT. Amino acid sequence: CSVEVYERPDTDTQYF.

This chain connects TRBV9 to TRBJ2-5, with D possibly being TRBD2 (6 bases). Trimming removed 4 bases at V and 11 bases at J, with 18 bases between. The CDR3 has 13 residues. Germline-derived CDR1 and CDR2 are SGDLS and YYNGEE. The CDR3 spells CASSPGGTDEQYF. The CDR3 DNA is TGTGCCAGCAGCCCCGGGGGTACGGATGAGCAGTACTTC. The variable domain in full, with the rest retrieved from reference TRBV9 and TRBJ2-5, is DSGVTQTPKHLITATGQRVTLRCSPRSGDLSVYWYQQSLDQGLQFLIQYYNGEERAKGNILERFSAQQFPDLHSELNLSSLELGDSALYFCASSPGGTDEQYFGPGTRLLVL.

The V call is TRBV4-1, the J call TRBJ2-5; 8 bases are shared with TRBD2. J lost 3 bases, V lost 3 bases, and 6 bases had no gene match. CDR3 length equals 15 residues. Germline V gene lookup returns CDR1 MGHRA and CDR2 YSYEKL. This CDR3 is CASSQWGLGKETQYF. Here the CDR3 DNA reads TGCGCCAGCAGCCAGTGGGGACTAGGTAAAGAGACCCAGTACTTC.

The chain is built from TRBV20-1 and TRBJ1-5; TRBD1 matches at 8 bases. V shed 0 bases, J shed 4 bases, and the junction held 8 bases outside the gene matches. This CDR3 has 16 residues. Germline assignment: CDR1 DFQATT and CDR2 SNEGSKA (reference sequence). The CDR3 coding sequence is TGCAGTGCTAGAGAAACCGGGACAGGTCGGAATCAGCCCCAGCATTTT. Its protein product is CSARETGTGRNQPQHF.